A single TCR beta chain is shown here with its context. The antigen remains unidentified. The length of the CDR3 is 14 residues. The V gene end was trimmed by 1 base and the J gene end by 5 bases; junction bases not matched to a gene: 3. Germline lookup yields CDR1 MNHNY and CDR2 SVGAGI (reference sequence). The data are from a study of cytomegalovirus exposure and HLA in healthy donors. Study-level findings and limits: Three CMV-associated chains were confirmed in vitro to be specific for CMV antigens. Sequence variants that were highly shared formed a cluster that was likely a sequencing artifact. Later analysis found that TCR beta chains associated with HLA were more clonally expanded than other, equally common chains.

Primers: 60 Vbeta forward and 13 Jbeta reverse. The repertoire was sequenced with immunoSEQ multiplex PCR; TCRdb's copy has only in-frame clones and lacks some. The sample lists around 160,000 clones; 79% were seen once. Sequencing was done on a sample of PBMCs. The chain joins TRBV6-6 to TRBJ2-7; 9 nucleotides align to TRBD2. This TCR was recovered from a woman between 40 and 55 years old in good health and CMV-seropositive. The CDR3 is CASSYWWTSDEQYF. Here the CDR3 DNA reads TGTGCCAGCAGTTACTGGTGGACTAGCGACGAGCAGTACTTC.